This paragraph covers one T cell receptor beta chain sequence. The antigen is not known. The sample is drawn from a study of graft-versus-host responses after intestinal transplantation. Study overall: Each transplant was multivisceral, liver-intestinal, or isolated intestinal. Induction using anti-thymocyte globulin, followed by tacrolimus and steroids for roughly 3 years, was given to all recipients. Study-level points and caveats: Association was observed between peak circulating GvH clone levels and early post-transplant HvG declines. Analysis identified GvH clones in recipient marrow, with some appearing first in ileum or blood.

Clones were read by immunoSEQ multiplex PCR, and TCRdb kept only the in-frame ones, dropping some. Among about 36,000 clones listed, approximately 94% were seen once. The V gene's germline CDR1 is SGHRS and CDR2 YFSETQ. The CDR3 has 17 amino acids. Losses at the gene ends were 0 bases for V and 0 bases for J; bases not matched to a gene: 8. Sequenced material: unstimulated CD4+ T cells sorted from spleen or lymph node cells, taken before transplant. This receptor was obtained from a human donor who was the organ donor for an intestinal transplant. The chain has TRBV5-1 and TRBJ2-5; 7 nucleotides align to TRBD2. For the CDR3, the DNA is TGCGCCAGCAGCTTGGTTTTCGGCGGGGGACACCAAGAGACCCAGTACTTC. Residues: CASSLVFGGGHQETQYF.